Listed below are T cell receptor beta chains from one sample, sequenced in a study of a mutant IDH1 vaccine in newly diagnosed glioma. Assay used: immunoSEQ multiplex PCR; TCRdb lists only in-frame clones, some missing. The profile shows about 31,000 clones, around 80% of them singletons. These receptors are not linked to any known antigen. Specimen: PBMCs, collected from a glioma patient whose treatment included an IDH1 peptide vaccine. The receptors shown here come from a woman between 35 and 50 years old with glioma. Each CDR3 is given with its conserved first and last residue. Each record gives: V gene, J gene, clone size, D gene, CDR3 protein, CDR3 DNA. The D gene is left open where the match is weak. A row's size may be missing; if present it is once, few, many or a size class.

V gene: TRBV5-1
J gene: TRBJ1-3
clone size: NA
D gene: NA
CDR3 protein: CASSLVAGSGNTIYF
CDR3 DNA: TGCGCCAGCAGCTTGGTCGCAGGGTCTGGAAACACCATATATTTT

V gene: TRBV29-1
J gene: TRBJ2-7
clone size: NA
D gene: NA
CDR3 protein: CSVEGRLGYEQYF
CDR3 DNA: TGCAGCGTTGAAGGTAGACTCGGGTACGAGCAGTACTTC

V gene: TRBV7-9
J gene: TRBJ2-7
clone size: once
D gene: TRBD1
CDR3 protein: CASTRREGTGDYEQYF
CDR3 DNA: TGTGCCAGCACCCGGAGAGAAGGGACAGGGGACTACGAGCAGTACTTC

V gene: TRBV6-1
J gene: TRBJ1-1
clone size: few
D gene: NA
CDR3 protein: CASSEVKGTEAFF
CDR3 DNA: TGTGCCAGCAGTGAAGTGAAGGGAACTGAAGCTTTCTTT

V gene: TRBV20-1
J gene: TRBJ2-3
clone size: NA
D gene: NA
CDR3 protein: CSASVVDTQYF
CDR3 DNA: TGCAGTGCTAGCGTGGTGGATACGCAGTATTTT

V gene: TRBV4-1
J gene: TRBJ1-3
clone size: NA
D gene: NA
CDR3 protein: CASSHQARGSGNTIYF
CDR3 DNA: TGCGCCAGCAGCCACCAAGCGCGAGGGTCTGGAAACACCATATATTTT

V gene: TRBV19
J gene: TRBJ2-3
clone size: NA
D gene: NA
CDR3 protein: CASSTPIGRQPDTQYF
CDR3 DNA: TGTGCCAGTAGCACGCCGATTGGGCGACAGCCAGATACGCAGTATTTT

V gene: TRBV2
J gene: TRBJ2-5
clone size: NA
D gene: NA
CDR3 protein: CASSAEETQYF
CDR3 DNA: TGTGCCAGCAGCGCGGAAGAGACCCAGTACTTC

V gene: TRBV5-4
J gene: TRBJ1-1
clone size: NA
D gene: NA
CDR3 protein: CASSFPMTEAFF
CDR3 DNA: TGTGCCAGCAGCTTTCCCATGACTGAAGCTTTCTTT

V gene: TRBV11-2
J gene: TRBJ1-1
clone size: NA
D gene: NA
CDR3 protein: CASSLTGSPEAFF
CDR3 DNA: TGTGCCAGCAGCTTAACAGGGTCCCCTGAAGCTTTCTTT

V gene: TRBV5-1
J gene: TRBJ1-5
clone size: NA
D gene: TRBD1
CDR3 protein: CASSFGQGQPQHF
CDR3 DNA: TGCGCCAGCAGCTTTGGACAGGGACAGCCCCAGCATTTT

V gene: TRBV10-3
J gene: TRBJ1-6
clone size: NA
D gene: TRBD1
CDR3 protein: CAINDRGFGNSPLHF
CDR3 DNA: TGTGCCATCAACGACAGGGGGTTCGGTAATTCACCCCTCCACTTT

V gene: TRBV6-4
J gene: TRBJ1-1
clone size: few
D gene: NA
CDR3 protein: CASSVRVNTEAFF
CDR3 DNA: TGTGCCAGCAGTGTCCGGGTCAACACTGAAGCTTTCTTT

V gene: TRBV28
J gene: TRBJ2-1
clone size: NA
D gene: NA
CDR3 protein: CASSSPYPGQFF
CDR3 DNA: TGTGCCAGCAGTTCACCCTACCCGGGACAGTTCTTC

V gene: TRBV29-1
J gene: TRBJ2-3
clone size: NA
D gene: NA
CDR3 protein: CSEGGTDTQYF
CDR3 DNA: TGCAGCGAGGGGGGCACAGATACGCAGTATTTT

V gene: TRBV27
J gene: TRBJ1-2
clone size: NA
D gene: NA
CDR3 protein: CASSLSIGPLGYGYTF
CDR3 DNA: TGTGCCAGCAGTTTATCGATCGGTCCTTTAGGCTATGGCTACACCTTC

V gene: TRBV7-2
J gene: TRBJ2-3
clone size: NA
D gene: TRBD2
CDR3 protein: CASSFQSQRGSTDTQYF
CDR3 DNA: TGTGCCAGCAGCTTTCAGTCGCAGCGGGGGAGCACAGATACGCAGTATTTT

V gene: TRBV5-6
J gene: TRBJ1-2
clone size: NA
D gene: NA
CDR3 protein: CASSLDQGIYGYTF
CDR3 DNA: TGTGCCAGCAGCCTTGACCAGGGAATCTATGGCTACACCTTC

V gene: TRBV7-9
J gene: TRBJ2-7
clone size: once
D gene: NA
CDR3 protein: CASGDGSYEQYF
CDR3 DNA: TGTGCCAGCGGCGACGGCTCCTACGAGCAGTACTTC

V gene: TRBV19
J gene: TRBJ1-2
clone size: NA
D gene: NA
CDR3 protein: CASATEQGYYGYTF
CDR3 DNA: TGTGCCAGTGCTACAGAACAGGGATACTATGGCTACACCTTC

V gene: TRBV6-6
J gene: TRBJ2-2
clone size: NA
D gene: NA
CDR3 protein: CASSLAAGTGELFF
CDR3 DNA: TGTGCCAGCAGCCTCGCCGCGGGGACCGGGGAGCTGTTTTTT

V gene: TRBV6-6
J gene: TRBJ1-6
clone size: NA
D gene: NA
CDR3 protein: CASAMEGPSSPLHF
CDR3 DNA: TGTGCCAGCGCAATGGAGGGGCCTAGTTCACCCCTCCACTTT

V gene: TRBV27
J gene: TRBJ1-4
clone size: NA
D gene: TRBD1
CDR3 protein: CASSLWDREGWGTTNEKLFF
CDR3 DNA: TGTGCCAGCAGTCTATGGGACAGGGAGGGATGGGGCACAACTAATGAAAAACTGTTTTTT

V gene: TRBV11-2
J gene: TRBJ1-2
clone size: NA
D gene: NA
CDR3 protein: CASSPLGRRYGYTF
CDR3 DNA: TGTGCCAGCAGCCCCCTTGGCAGGCGCTATGGCTACACCTTC

V gene: TRBV7-2
J gene: TRBJ2-7
clone size: NA
D gene: NA
CDR3 protein: CASSYLLGAGEQYF
CDR3 DNA: TGTGCCAGCAGCTATTTATTGGGGGCTGGGGAGCAGTACTTC

V gene: TRBV7-8
J gene: TRBJ1-2
clone size: once
D gene: NA
CDR3 protein: CASSLGLGAYGYTF
CDR3 DNA: TGTGCCAGCAGCTTAGGGCTGGGGGCCTATGGCTACACCTTC

V gene: TRBV5-8
J gene: TRBJ1-1
clone size: NA
D gene: NA
CDR3 protein: CASEGPGARSLRTEAFF
CDR3 DNA: TGTGCCAGCGAGGGGCCGGGGGCGCGATCACTGAGGACTGAAGCTTTCTTT

V gene: TRBV19
J gene: TRBJ1-1
clone size: NA
D gene: NA
CDR3 protein: CASRAGEGDTEAFF
CDR3 DNA: TGTGCCAGTAGGGCTGGGGAGGGGGACACTGAAGCTTTCTTT

V gene: TRBV27
J gene: TRBJ1-5
clone size: few
D gene: NA
CDR3 protein: CASSVRGQPQHF
CDR3 DNA: TGTGCCAGCAGTGTGAGGGGTCAGCCCCAGCATTTT

V gene: TRBV5-1
J gene: TRBJ2-5
clone size: NA
D gene: NA
CDR3 protein: CASSLDQGFQETQYF
CDR3 DNA: TGCGCCAGCAGCTTGGATCAGGGCTTCCAAGAGACCCAGTACTTC

V gene: TRBV5-1
J gene: TRBJ2-3
clone size: NA
D gene: TRBD1
CDR3 protein: CASSFGQGATDTQYF
CDR3 DNA: TGCGCCAGCAGCTTCGGACAGGGGGCGACAGATACGCAGTATTTT

V gene: TRBV30
J gene: TRBJ1-5
clone size: few
D gene: NA
CDR3 protein: CAWTPGGQPQHF
CDR3 DNA: TGTGCCTGGACCCCGGGCGGTCAGCCCCAGCATTTT

V gene: TRBV30
J gene: TRBJ1-6
clone size: once
D gene: TRBD1
CDR3 protein: CAWRVTGGVTIPLHF
CDR3 DNA: TGTGCCTGGAGGGTGACAGGGGGCGTTACGATCCCCCTCCACTTT

V gene: TRBV29-1
J gene: TRBJ2-3
clone size: NA
D gene: NA
CDR3 protein: CSAERPGVTDTQYF
CDR3 DNA: TGCAGCGCCGAACGTCCGGGGGTCACAGATACGCAGTATTTT

V gene: TRBV6-5
J gene: TRBJ1-4
clone size: NA
D gene: TRBD1
CDR3 protein: CASSYSQGAFKKLFF
CDR3 DNA: TGTGCCAGCAGTTACTCACAGGGGGCCTTTAAAAAACTGTTTTTT

V gene: TRBV13
J gene: TRBJ1-2
clone size: NA
D gene: NA
CDR3 protein: CASSLGGSLAF
CDR3 DNA: TGTGCCAGCAGCCTCGGTGGTTCCCTAGCCTTC

V gene: TRBV14
J gene: TRBJ1-3
clone size: NA
D gene: TRBD1
CDR3 protein: CASSPWTGRRDTIYF
CDR3 DNA: TGTGCCAGCAGCCCGTGGACAGGCAGGAGAGACACCATATATTTT

V gene: TRBV18
J gene: TRBJ1-2
clone size: NA
D gene: NA
CDR3 protein: CASSPNLQGSSVDGYTF
CDR3 DNA: TGTGCCAGCTCACCAAATCTTCAGGGGTCGAGCGTGGACGGCTACACCTTC

V gene: TRBV4-3
J gene: TRBJ1-1
clone size: NA
D gene: NA
CDR3 protein: CASSQEQGNTEAFF
CDR3 DNA: TGCGCCAGCAGCCAAGAGCAAGGGAACACTGAAGCTTTCTTT

V gene: TRBV5-6
J gene: TRBJ1-1
clone size: NA
D gene: TRBD1
CDR3 protein: CASSWGQGATEAFF
CDR3 DNA: TGTGCCAGCAGCTGGGGACAGGGGGCAACTGAAGCTTTCTTT

V gene: TRBV7-9
J gene: TRBJ1-1
clone size: few
D gene: TRBD1
CDR3 protein: CASSLDRGPTEAFF
CDR3 DNA: TGTGCCAGCAGCCTTGACAGGGGTCCCACTGAAGCTTTCTTT

V gene: TRBV10-3
J gene: TRBJ1-2
clone size: NA
D gene: NA
CDR3 protein: CAITPREGNYGYTF
CDR3 DNA: TGTGCCATCACCCCTCGGGAGGGGAACTATGGCTACACCTTC

V gene: TRBV2
J gene: TRBJ2-2
clone size: NA
D gene: NA
CDR3 protein: CASSGQAPFNTGELFF
CDR3 DNA: TGTGCCAGCAGTGGACAGGCCCCCTTTAACACCGGGGAGCTGTTTTTT

V gene: TRBV5-5
J gene: TRBJ2-1
clone size: NA
D gene: TRBD2
CDR3 protein: CASSLSRGGVIYNEQFF
CDR3 DNA: TGTGCCAGCAGCTTATCCCGGGGGGGGGTTATATACAATGAGCAGTTCTTC

V gene: TRBV27
J gene: TRBJ1-2
clone size: few
D gene: NA
CDR3 protein: CASSSQGNPATF
CDR3 DNA: TGTGCCAGCAGCTCCCAGGGCAACCCTGCCACCTTC

V gene: TRBV9
J gene: TRBJ2-7
clone size: NA
D gene: NA
CDR3 protein: CASSVDQGEQYF
CDR3 DNA: TGTGCCAGCAGCGTAGATCAGGGGGAGCAGTACTTC

V gene: TRBV20-1
J gene: TRBJ1-2
clone size: NA
D gene: NA
CDR3 protein: CSARQNGYTF
CDR3 DNA: TGCAGTGCAAGACAGAATGGCTACACCTTC

V gene: TRBV4-1
J gene: TRBJ2-5
clone size: once
D gene: NA
CDR3 protein: CASSQDRYPQETQYF
CDR3 DNA: TGCGCCAGCAGCCAAGATCGGTACCCCCAAGAGACCCAGTACTTC

V gene: TRBV30
J gene: TRBJ2-7
clone size: NA
D gene: NA
CDR3 protein: CAWGGSSYEQYF
CDR3 DNA: TGTGCCTGGGGCGGCAGCTCCTACGAGCAGTACTTC

V gene: TRBV1
J gene: TRBJ1-6
clone size: NA
D gene: NA
CDR3 protein: CTSSQDGGIDSPLHF
CDR3 DNA: TGCACCAGCAGCCAAGACGGGGGGATTGATTCACCCCTCCACTTT

V gene: TRBV5-1
J gene: TRBJ2-7
clone size: NA
D gene: NA
CDR3 protein: CASSWEQGREQYF
CDR3 DNA: TGCGCCAGCAGCTGGGAACAGGGTCGCGAGCAGTACTTC

V gene: TRBV6-5
J gene: TRBJ1-1
clone size: few
D gene: NA
CDR3 protein: CASRHRIQNTEAFF
CDR3 DNA: TGTGCCAGCAGACACCGCATCCAGAACACTGAAGCTTTCTTT

V gene: TRBV10-3
J gene: TRBJ1-2
clone size: NA
D gene: TRBD1
CDR3 protein: CAITVDRERGYTF
CDR3 DNA: TGTGCCATCACCGTGGACAGGGAGAGGGGCTACACCTTC

V gene: TRBV6-5
J gene: TRBJ2-7
clone size: NA
D gene: NA
CDR3 protein: CASSRNRYYEQYF
CDR3 DNA: TGTGCCAGCAGTAGAAACAGGTACTACGAGCAGTACTTC

V gene: TRBV5-1
J gene: TRBJ1-5
clone size: NA
D gene: NA
CDR3 protein: CASSLDVAGSNQPQHF
CDR3 DNA: TGCGCCAGCAGCTTGGATGTGGCAGGTAGCAATCAGCCCCAGCATTTT

V gene: TRBV19
J gene: TRBJ2-2
clone size: NA
D gene: NA
CDR3 protein: CASRVVLARDRYTGELFF
CDR3 DNA: TGTGCCAGTAGAGTTGTCCTAGCGAGAGACCGTTACACCGGGGAGCTGTTTTTT

V gene: TRBV5-1
J gene: TRBJ1-2
clone size: NA
D gene: NA
CDR3 protein: CASSAQGSHGYTF
CDR3 DNA: TGCGCCAGCAGCGCCCAGGGATCCCATGGCTACACCTTC